The T cell receptor beta chain described here comes from a study of T-cell reconstitution after alpha-beta-depleted transplantation in children. Unique molecular identifiers were used to barcode this TCRbeta library. TCRdb re-called the PCR reads with MiXCR, one entry per CDR3 protein. Of about 250,000 distinct CDR3 sequences in the sample, 20% to 30% were seen once. This clonotype was counted ten times or more. The V gene lost 7 bases and the J gene lost 7 bases, with 14 bases spanning the gap. CDR1 and CDR2 (germline): LGHDT, YNNKEL (reference sequence). This CDR3 has 14 residues. V usage is TRBV3-1 and J usage is TRBJ1-6; D might be TRBD1 (5 bases). Source: PBMCs, mostly from graft donor cells, taken 360 days after TCRalphabeta/CD19-depleted stem cell transplant. This receptor was taken from a female patient between 2 and 15 years old who had a stem cell transplant for congenital amegakaryocytic thrombocytopenia, so the T cells may come from the graft donor. The DNA for the CDR3 is TGTGCCAGCACCGAGGGGATGTTCAATTCACCCCTCCACTTT. Amino acid sequence: CASTEGMFNSPLHF.